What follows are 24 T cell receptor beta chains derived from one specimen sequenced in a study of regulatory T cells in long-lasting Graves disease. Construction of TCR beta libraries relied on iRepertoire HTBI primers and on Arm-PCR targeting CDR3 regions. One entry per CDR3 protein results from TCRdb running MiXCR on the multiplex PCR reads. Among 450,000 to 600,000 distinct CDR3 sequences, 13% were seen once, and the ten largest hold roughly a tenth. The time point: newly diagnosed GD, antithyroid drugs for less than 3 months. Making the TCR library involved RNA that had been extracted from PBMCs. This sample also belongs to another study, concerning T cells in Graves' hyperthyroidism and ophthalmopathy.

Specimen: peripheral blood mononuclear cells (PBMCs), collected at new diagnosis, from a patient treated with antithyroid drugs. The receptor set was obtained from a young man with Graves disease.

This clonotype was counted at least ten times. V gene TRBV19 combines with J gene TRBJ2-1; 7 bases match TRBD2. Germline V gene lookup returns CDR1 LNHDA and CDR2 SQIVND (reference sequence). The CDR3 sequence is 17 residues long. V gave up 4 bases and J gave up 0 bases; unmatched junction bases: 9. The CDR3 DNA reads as TGTGCCAGTAGTACCCCCCAACGACTAGCCTCCTACAATGAGCAGTTCTTC. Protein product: CASSTPQRLASYNEQFF.

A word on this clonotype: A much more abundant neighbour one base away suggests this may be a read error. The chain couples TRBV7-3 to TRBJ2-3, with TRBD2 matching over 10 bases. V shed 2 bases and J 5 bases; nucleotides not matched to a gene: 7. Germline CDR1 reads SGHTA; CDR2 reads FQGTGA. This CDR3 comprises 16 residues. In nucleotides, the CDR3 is TGTGCCAGCAGCTTAGCGAGGCTAGCGGGAGTAGATACGCAGTATTTT. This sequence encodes CASSLARLAGVDTQYF.

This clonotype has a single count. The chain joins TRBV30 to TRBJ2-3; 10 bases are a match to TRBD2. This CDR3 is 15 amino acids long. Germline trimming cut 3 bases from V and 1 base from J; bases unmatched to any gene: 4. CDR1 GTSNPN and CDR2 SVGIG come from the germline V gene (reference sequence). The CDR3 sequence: CAWSKGLAGTDTQYF. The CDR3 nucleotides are TGTGCCTGGAGCAAAGGACTAGCGGGCACAGATACGCAGTATTTT.

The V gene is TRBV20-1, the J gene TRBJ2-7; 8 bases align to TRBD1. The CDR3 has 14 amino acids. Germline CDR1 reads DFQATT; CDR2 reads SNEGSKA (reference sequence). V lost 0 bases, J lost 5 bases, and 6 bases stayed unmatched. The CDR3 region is CSARDRQGANEQYF. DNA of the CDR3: TGCAGTGCTAGAGATAGGCAGGGGGCAAACGAGCAGTACTTC.

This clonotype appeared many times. DNA of the CDR3: TGTGCCAGCAGCTGGGAGCGTGCGGGAGGAACTAAGGTTGAGCAGTTCTTC. Amino acids: CASSWERAGGTKVEQFF. The chain has TRBV11-2 and TRBJ2-1; 8 nucleotides line up with TRBD2. Germline V CDR1 and CDR2: SGHAT, FQNNGV. The CDR3 totals 17 residues. The trim removed 4 bases at V and 9 bases at J, leaving 17 bases unmatched.

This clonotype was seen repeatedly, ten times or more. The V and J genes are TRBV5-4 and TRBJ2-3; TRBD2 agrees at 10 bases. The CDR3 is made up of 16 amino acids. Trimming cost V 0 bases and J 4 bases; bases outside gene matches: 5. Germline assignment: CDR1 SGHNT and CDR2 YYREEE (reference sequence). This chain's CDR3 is CASSLGPAGGADTQYF. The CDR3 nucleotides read TGTGCCAGCAGCTTGGGGCCAGCGGGAGGGGCAGATACGCAGTATTTT. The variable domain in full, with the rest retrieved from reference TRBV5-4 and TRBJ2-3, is ETGVTQSPTHLIKTRGQQVTLRCSSQSGHNTVSWYQQALGQGPQFIFQYYREEENGRGNFPPRFSGLQFPNYSSELNVNALELDDSALYLCASSLGPAGGADTQYFGPGTRLTVL.

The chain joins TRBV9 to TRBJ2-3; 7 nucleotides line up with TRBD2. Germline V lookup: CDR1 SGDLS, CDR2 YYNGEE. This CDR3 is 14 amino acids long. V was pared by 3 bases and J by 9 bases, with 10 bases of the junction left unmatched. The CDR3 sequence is CASSAGTTTGTQYF. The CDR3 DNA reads TGTGCCAGCAGCGCCGGGACTACTACCGGGACGCAGTATTTT.

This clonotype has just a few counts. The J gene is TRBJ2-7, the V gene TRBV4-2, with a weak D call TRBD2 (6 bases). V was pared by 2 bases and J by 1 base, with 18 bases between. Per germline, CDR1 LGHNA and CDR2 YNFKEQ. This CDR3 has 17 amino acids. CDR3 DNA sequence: TGTGCCAGCAGCCAAACAAGTGCGAGCGGGCCTTCCTACGAGCAGTACTTC. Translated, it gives CASSQTSASGPSYEQYF.

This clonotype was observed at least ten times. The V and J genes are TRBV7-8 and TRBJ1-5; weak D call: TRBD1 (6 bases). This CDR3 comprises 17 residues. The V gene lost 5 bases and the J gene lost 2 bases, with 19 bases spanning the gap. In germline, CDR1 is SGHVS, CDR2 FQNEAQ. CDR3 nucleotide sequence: TGTGCCAGCAGCCCCGATCGAACAGGGATGGGCAATCAGCCCCAGCATTTT. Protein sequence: CASSPDRTGMGNQPQHF.

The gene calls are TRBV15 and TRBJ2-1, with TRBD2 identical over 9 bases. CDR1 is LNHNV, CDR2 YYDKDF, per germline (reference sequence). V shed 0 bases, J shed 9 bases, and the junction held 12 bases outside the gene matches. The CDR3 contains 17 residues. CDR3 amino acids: CATSRDGASGTTGEQFF. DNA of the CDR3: TGTGCCACCAGCAGAGATGGGGCTAGCGGGACGACTGGTGAGCAGTTCTTC.

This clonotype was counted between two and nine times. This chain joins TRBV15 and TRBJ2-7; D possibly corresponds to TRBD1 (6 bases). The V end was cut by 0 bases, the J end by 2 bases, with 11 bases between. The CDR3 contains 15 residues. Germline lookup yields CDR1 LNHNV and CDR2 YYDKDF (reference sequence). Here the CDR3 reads CATSRDLPGAYEQYF. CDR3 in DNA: TGTGCCACCAGCAGAGATCTTCCAGGGGCCTACGAGCAGTACTTC. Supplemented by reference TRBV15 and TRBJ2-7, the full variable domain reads DAMVIQNPRYQVTQFGKPVTLSCSQTLNHNVMYWYQQKSSQAPKLLFHYYDKDFNNEADTPDNFQSRRPNTSFCFLDIRSPGLGDTAMYLCATSRDLPGAYEQYFGPGTRLTVT.

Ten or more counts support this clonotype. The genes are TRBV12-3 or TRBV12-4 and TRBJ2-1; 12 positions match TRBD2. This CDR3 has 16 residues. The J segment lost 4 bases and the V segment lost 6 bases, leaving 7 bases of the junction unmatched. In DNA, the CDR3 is TGTGCCAGCAGACCTAGCGGGAGGGCCTCGTACAATGAGCAGTTCTTC. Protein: CASRPSGRASYNEQFF.

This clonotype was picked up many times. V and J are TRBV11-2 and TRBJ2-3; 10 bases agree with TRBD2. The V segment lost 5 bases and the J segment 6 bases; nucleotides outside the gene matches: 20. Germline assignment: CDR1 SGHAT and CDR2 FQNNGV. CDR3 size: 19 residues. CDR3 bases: TGTGCCAGCAGCGTTAGGAACAGTTTAGCGGGAGGCCCTGGTGATACGCAGTATTTT. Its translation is CASSVRNSLAGGPGDTQYF.

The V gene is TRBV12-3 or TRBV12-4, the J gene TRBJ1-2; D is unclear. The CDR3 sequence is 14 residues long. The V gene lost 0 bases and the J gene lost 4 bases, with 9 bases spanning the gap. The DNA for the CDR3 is TGTGCCAGCAGTTTAGCTCCGGGTGGCTATGGCTACACCTTC. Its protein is CASSLAPGGYGYTF.

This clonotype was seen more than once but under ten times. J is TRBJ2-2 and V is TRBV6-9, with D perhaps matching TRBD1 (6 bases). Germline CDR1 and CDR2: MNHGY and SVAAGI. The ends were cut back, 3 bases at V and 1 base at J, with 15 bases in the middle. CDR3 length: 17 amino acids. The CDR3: CASSYLAGTQNTGELFF. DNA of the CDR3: TGTGCCAGCAGTTACTTGGCCGGGACACAGAACACCGGGGAGCTGTTTTTT.

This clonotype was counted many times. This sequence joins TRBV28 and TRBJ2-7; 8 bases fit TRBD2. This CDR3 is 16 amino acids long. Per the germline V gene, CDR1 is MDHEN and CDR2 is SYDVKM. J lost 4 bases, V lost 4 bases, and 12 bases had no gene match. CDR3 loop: CASSSTSLAAHYEQYF. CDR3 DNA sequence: TGTGCCAGCAGTTCCACTTCACTAGCGGCCCATTACGAGCAGTACTTC.

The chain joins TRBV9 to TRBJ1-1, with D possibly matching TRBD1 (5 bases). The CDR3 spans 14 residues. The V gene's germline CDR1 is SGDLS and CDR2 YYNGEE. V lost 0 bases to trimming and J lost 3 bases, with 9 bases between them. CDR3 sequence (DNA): TGTGCCAGCAGCGTAGCTGGGGCGCACACTGAAGCTTTCTTT. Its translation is CASSVAGAHTEAFF. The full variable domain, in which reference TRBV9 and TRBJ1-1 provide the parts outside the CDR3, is DSGVTQTPKHLITATGQRVTLRCSPRSGDLSVYWYQQSLDQGLQFLIQYYNGEERAKGNILERFSAQQFPDLHSELNLSSLELGDSALYFCASSVAGAHTEAFFGQGTRLTVV.

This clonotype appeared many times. CDR3 sequence reads: CASSELWLGLQPQHF. The CDR3 DNA reads TGTGCCAGCAGTGAATTGTGGTTAGGGCTCCAGCCCCAGCATTTT. The rearrangement joins TRBV6-1 to TRBJ1-5; D is unresolved. Trimming left V 2 bases short and J 7 bases short, with 15 bases between. Looked up from germline, CDR1 is MNHNS and CDR2 is SASEGT. This CDR3 is 15 amino acids long.

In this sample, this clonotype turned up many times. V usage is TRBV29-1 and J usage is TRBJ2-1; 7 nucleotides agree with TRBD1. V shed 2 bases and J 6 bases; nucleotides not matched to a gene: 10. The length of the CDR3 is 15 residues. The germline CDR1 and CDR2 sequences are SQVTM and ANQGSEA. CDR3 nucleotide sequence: TGCAGCGTTGAACCCCGGGACAGACTTTCCAATGAGCAGTTCTTC. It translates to CSVEPRDRLSNEQFF.

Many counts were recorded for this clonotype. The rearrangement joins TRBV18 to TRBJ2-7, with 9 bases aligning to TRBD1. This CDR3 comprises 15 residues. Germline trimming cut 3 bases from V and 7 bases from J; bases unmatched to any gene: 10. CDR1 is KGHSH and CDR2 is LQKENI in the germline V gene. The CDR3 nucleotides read TGTGCCAGCTCACCTACACAGGGGGCGCGCGGTGAGCAGTACTTC. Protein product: CASSPTQGARGEQYF.

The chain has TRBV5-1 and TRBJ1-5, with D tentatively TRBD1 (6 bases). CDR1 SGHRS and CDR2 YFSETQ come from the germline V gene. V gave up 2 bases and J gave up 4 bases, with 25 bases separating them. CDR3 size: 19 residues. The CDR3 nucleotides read TGCGCCAGCAGCTTTAAACCCCTGCAGGGGCTAACATCAAATCAGCCCCAGCATTTT. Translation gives CASSFKPLQGLTSNQPQHF.

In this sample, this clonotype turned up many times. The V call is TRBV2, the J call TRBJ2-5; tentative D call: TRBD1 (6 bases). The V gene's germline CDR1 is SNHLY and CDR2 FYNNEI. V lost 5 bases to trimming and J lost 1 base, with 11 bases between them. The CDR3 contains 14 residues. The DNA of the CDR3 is TGTGCCAGCAGTTATCGACAGGCCCAAGAGACCCAGTACTTC. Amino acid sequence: CASSYRQAQETQYF.

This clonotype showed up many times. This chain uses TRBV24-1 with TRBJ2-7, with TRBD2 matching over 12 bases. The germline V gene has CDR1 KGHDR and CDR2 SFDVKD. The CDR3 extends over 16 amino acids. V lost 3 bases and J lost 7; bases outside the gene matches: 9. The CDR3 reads CATSDRTSGTQGEQYF. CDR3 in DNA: TGTGCCACCAGTGATAGGACTAGCGGGACCCAAGGGGAGCAGTACTTC.

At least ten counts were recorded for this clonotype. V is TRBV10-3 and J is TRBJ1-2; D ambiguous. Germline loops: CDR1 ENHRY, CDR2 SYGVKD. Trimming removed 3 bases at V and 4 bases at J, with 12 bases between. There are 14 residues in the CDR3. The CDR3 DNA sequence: TGTGCCATCAGTGATGCGGACGGGGTCTATGGCTACACCTTC. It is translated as CAISDADGVYGYTF.